The 15 T cell receptor beta chains given below trace back to one sample, sequenced in a study of blood T cell repertoires in COVID-19 (dated by TCRdb to 2019 to 2021). Library creation used the immunoSEQ multiplex PCR assay. The immuneACCESS repertoire file appears here via TCRdb, limited to in-frame rearrangements. These files lack a portion of the clones; in checked studies, under half of the deficit traces to unresolved V genes, and the cause of the others is not known. Across this sample there are about 230,000 clones, with approximately 80% seen only once. The top ten hold approximately 1.8% of the sample. The material sequenced was PBMCs or T cells enriched from blood (not recorded which). These TCRs come from a man in his sixties who had recovered from COVID-19.

This CDR3 reads CASSYSIMEGARETQYF. The CDR3 DNA reads as TGTGCCAGCAGTTACTCGATCATGGAAGGGGCGCGGGAGACCCAGTACTTC. The chain is built from TRBV6-2 or TRBV6-3 and TRBJ2-5; perhaps TRBD1 as D (5 bases). This CDR3 is 17 amino acids long. Germline lookup yields CDR1 MNHEY and CDR2 SVGEGT. The V and J ends lost 0 bases and 5 bases respectively, with 19 bases between them.

V usage is TRBV5-5 and J usage is TRBJ2-2; TRBD1 agrees at 9 bases. CDR1 is SGHKS, CDR2 YYEKEE, per germline (reference sequence). V shed 6 bases, J shed 4 bases, and the junction held 4 bases outside the gene matches. The CDR3 totals 14 residues. The CDR3 DNA reads TGTGCCAGCAACCGACAGGGGGGCACCGGGGAGCTGTTTTTT. It specifies CASNRQGGTGELFF.

The chain combines TRBV19 with TRBJ1-5; 7 nucleotides agree with TRBD1. CDR1 is LNHDA and CDR2 is SQIVND in the germline V gene (reference sequence). Unmatched junction bases numbered 8, after V lost 5 bases and J lost 4 bases. The CDR3 is made up of 15 amino acids. Written as DNA, the CDR3 is TGTGCCAGTAGTGACCAGGGGGACGGTAATCAGCCCCAGCATTTT. Encoded protein: CASSDQGDGNQPQHF.

This chain links TRBV5-1 with TRBJ1-3, with D unresolved. This CDR3 spans 14 amino acids. Germline CDR1 SGHRS, CDR2 YFSETQ. The germline V and J ends were trimmed by 0 bases and 3 bases, with 7 bases remaining between them. The CDR3 is CASSLDGYGNTIYF. The CDR3 bases are TGCGCCAGCAGCTTGGACGGGTATGGAAACACCATATATTTT. Filled out from reference TRBV5-1 and TRBJ1-3, the complete variable domain reads KAGVTQTPRYLIKTRGQQVTLSCSPISGHRSVSWYQQTPGQGLQFLFEYFSETQRNKGNFPGRFSGRQFSNSRSEMNVSTLELGDSALYLCASSLDGYGNTIYFGEGSWLTVV.

The rearrangement uses TRBV9 and TRBJ2-2, with D perhaps matching TRBD2 (5 bases). Per the germline V gene, CDR1 is SGDLS and CDR2 is YYNGEE. Trimming pared 0 bases from V and 0 bases from J, leaving 12 bases between. The CDR3 extends over 17 amino acids. CDR3 sequence: CASSVAGSGPNTGELFF. DNA of the CDR3: TGTGCCAGCAGCGTAGCTGGGAGCGGACCGAACACCGGGGAGCTGTTTTTT.

The chain joins TRBV5-1 to TRBJ1-4, with TRBD1 matching 9 bases. The V and J ends lost 0 bases and 0 bases, in that order; junction bases with no gene match: 12. Germline CDR1 and CDR2: SGHRS and YFSETQ. The length of the CDR3 is 20 residues. CDR3 DNA: TGCGCCAGCAGCTTGGGTTTTACAGGGGGCTTAAAGTCAACTAATGAAAAACTGTTTTTT. It is translated as CASSLGFTGGLKSTNEKLFF.

The genes are TRBV5-5 and TRBJ2-1; 10 bases map to TRBD1. In germline, CDR1 is SGHKS, CDR2 YYEKEE (reference sequence). CDR3 length: 15 amino acids. With V trimmed by 0 bases and J by 6 bases, 3 bases remained unmatched. CDR3 coding DNA: TGTGCCAGCAGCTTGGCGGGGACAGGGGTCAATGAGCAGTTCTTC. Its protein product is CASSLAGTGVNEQFF.

The chain recombines TRBV12-3 or TRBV12-4 with TRBJ1-2; no reliable D call. There are 11 residues in the CDR3. Trimming stripped 6 bases from V and 8 bases from J, with 10 bases between. This chain's CDR3 is CASSQPEGYTF. Here the CDR3 DNA reads TGTGCCAGCAGCCAACCTGAGGGCTACACCTTC.

This clone has more than one count but fewer than ten. This chain links TRBV7-3 with TRBJ1-1; no reliable D call. From germline, CDR1 is SGHTA and CDR2 FQGTGA. CDR3 size: 13 residues. Trimming removed 6 bases at V and 1 base at J, with 9 bases between. The CDR3 region is CASRLTQNTEAFF. CDR3 DNA sequence: TGTGCCAGCAGACTGACACAGAACACTGAAGCTTTCTTT.

The chain combines TRBV6-5 with TRBJ1-2, with a weak D call TRBD1 (5 bases). The germline V and J ends were trimmed by 8 bases and 4 bases, with 17 bases remaining between them. Germline V gene data show CDR1 as MNHEY and CDR2 as SVGAGI. CDR3 length: 14 residues. The CDR3, as DNA: TGTGCCAGCGCCGGAGGGGCGGCAGGCTATGGCTACACCTTC. Amino acid sequence: CASAGGAAGYGYTF.

V usage is TRBV5-1 and J usage is TRBJ2-5; 7 bases agree with TRBD1. The V gene's germline CDR1 is SGHRS and CDR2 YFSETQ. V dropped 3 bases and J dropped 0; count of bases not matched to a gene: 2. This CDR3 region has 14 residues. The DNA for the CDR3 is TGCGCCAGCAGCTCGGGGACAGACCAAGAGACCCAGTACTTC. Residues: CASSSGTDQETQYF.

The J gene is TRBJ1-3, the V gene TRBV23-1; D perhaps matches TRBD1 (6 bases). TRBV23-1 is known as an ORF, though its function is uncertain. Trimming removed 3 bases from V and 4 bases from J, with 10 bases in between. The length of the CDR3 is 14 residues. Here the CDR3 DNA reads TGCGCCAGCAGTCACAGGGGTAAAGGAAACACCATATATTTT. Translated, it gives CASSHRGKGNTIYF.

The rearrangement links TRBV12-3 or TRBV12-4 to TRBJ1-2, with D possibly TRBD1 on 6 matching bases. The CDR3 spans 13 residues. Trimming left V 5 bases short and J 7 bases short, with 14 bases between. The DNA of the CDR3 is TGTGCCAGCAGTCCCAGGCCAGGGGTTGGCTACACCTTC. Its protein product is CASSPRPGVGYTF.

This clone was counted only a few times. V and J are TRBV6-4 and TRBJ2-2; D gene uncertain. CDR1 and CDR2 (germline): MRHNA, SNTAGT. The V and J ends lost 3 bases and 6 bases respectively, with 8 bases between them. The length of the CDR3 is 13 residues. CDR3 protein: CASSESSSGELFF. The CDR3 DNA sequence: TGTGCCAGCAGTGAAAGCTCATCCGGGGAGCTGTTTTTT.

The chain has TRBV7-2 and TRBJ1-2, with TRBD1 as a possible D gene (6 bases). This CDR3 region has 15 residues. Germline assignment: CDR1 SGHTA and CDR2 FQGNSA. Trimming took 3 bases from V and 4 from J, leaving 15 bases between them. CDR3: CASSLAGGPTYGYTF. As DNA, the CDR3 is TGTGCCAGCAGCTTGGCGGGGGGGCCCACCTATGGCTACACCTTC. Full variable domain (outside the CDR3, taken from reference TRBV7-2 and TRBJ1-2): GAGVSQSPSNKVTEKGKDVELRCDPISGHTALYWYRQSLGQGLEFLIYFQGNSAPDKSGLPSDRFSAERTGGSVSTLTIQRTQQEDSAVYLCASSLAGGPTYGYTFGSGTRLTVV.